The 8 T cell receptor beta chains presented below share a single source sample, sequenced in a study of technical replicates of blood from a few donors. Some clones are missing from TCRdb's copy, which holds only in-frame ones; the method was immunoSEQ multiplex PCR. The table has around 80,000 clones, around 94% seen once; the top ten hold about 0.39%. Sample: T cells isolated from PBMCs. The receptors were gathered from a human donor in good health.

V gene TRBV12-5 combines with J gene TRBJ2-3; no clear D. This CDR3 contains 12 residues. CDR1 and CDR2 (germline): LGHNT, FRNRAP. V lost 4 bases and J 0 bases, leaving 2 bases between the germline ends. The CDR3 reads CASGSSTDTQYF. CDR3 bases: TGTGCTAGTGGTTCGAGCACAGATACGCAGTATTTT.

This clone appeared a few times. The rearrangement uses TRBV2 and TRBJ1-1; D may be TRBD1 (5 bases). V lost 8 bases and J lost 8, with 9 bases in between. The CDR3 totals 10 residues. Per the germline V gene, CDR1 is SNHLY and CDR2 is FYNNEI. The chain's CDR3 is CASVWTEAFF. The CDR3 nucleotides read TGTGCCAGCGTTTGGACAGAAGCTTTCTTT.

This clone was picked up a small number of times. V usage is TRBV9 and J usage is TRBJ1-1, with unresolved D. V was trimmed by 0 bases and J by 5 bases, leaving 8 bases between them. CDR3 length: 13 amino acids. Germline values: CDR1 SGDLS, CDR2 YYNGEE. This CDR3 is CASSVGGSTEAFF. In DNA form, the CDR3 reads TGTGCCAGCAGCGTAGGAGGTAGTACTGAAGCTTTCTTT. Filled out from reference TRBV9 and TRBJ1-1, the complete variable domain reads DSGVTQTPKHLITATGQRVTLRCSPRSGDLSVYWYQQSLDQGLQFLIQYYNGEERAKGNILERFSAQQFPDLHSELNLSSLELGDSALYFCASSVGGSTEAFFGQGTRLTVV.

The chain links TRBV7-3 to TRBJ2-7, with 9 nucleotides matching TRBD2. Trimming at V came to 2 bases and at J to 5 bases, leaving 4 bases not matched to a gene. The CDR3 length is 14 residues. CDR1 is SGHTA, CDR2 FQGTGA, per germline. The CDR3 here is CASSLGGRENEQYF. The CDR3 nucleotides are TGTGCCAGCAGCTTAGGCGGGAGGGAGAACGAGCAGTACTTC.

The chain joins TRBV7-9 to TRBJ2-7; 8 bases are a match to TRBD1. The CDR3 is 16 residues long. CDR1 is SEHNR and CDR2 is FQNEAQ in the germline V gene (reference sequence). The trim removed 8 bases at V and 5 bases at J, leaving 17 bases unmatched. The CDR3 region is CASEISNRGFLDEQYF. Written as DNA, the CDR3 is TGTGCCAGCGAAATCTCTAACAGGGGGTTCTTGGACGAGCAGTACTTC. The variable domain in full, with the rest retrieved from reference TRBV7-9 and TRBJ2-7, is DTGVSQNPRHKITKRGQNVTFRCDPISEHNRLYWYRQTLGQGPEFLTYFQNEAQLEKSRLLSDRFSAERPKGSFSTLEIQRTEQGDSAMYLCASEISNRGFLDEQYFGPGTRLTVT.

The chain uses TRBV5-1 and TRBJ2-1, with D perhaps matching TRBD2 (6 bases). The V and J ends lost 4 bases and 8 bases respectively, with 16 bases between them. Germline V gives CDR1 SGHRS, CDR2 YFSETQ. This CDR3 spans 14 amino acids. CDR3 amino acids: CASSPPTGEDEQFF. The CDR3 DNA reads TGCGCCAGCAGCCCACCGACGGGGGAAGATGAGCAGTTCTTC.

V gene TRBV6-6 combines with J gene TRBJ1-5, with D perhaps TRBD1 (5 bases). V was clipped by 2 bases and J by 7 bases, with 15 bases between them. The V gene's germline CDR1 is MNHNY and CDR2 SVGAGI (reference sequence). The CDR3 totals 15 residues. The CDR3 bases are TGTGCCAGCAGTTACAGCGCACCCCAGGGCCAGCCCCAGCATTTT. This translates into CASSYSAPQGQPQHF.

The chain couples TRBV2 to TRBJ1-2; 9 bases align to TRBD1. Germline lookup yields CDR1 SNHLY and CDR2 FYNNEI. This CDR3 is 14 amino acids long. With 5 bases clipped from V and 3 bases from J, the junction kept 4 bases outside the gene matches. The CDR3: CASSNRGRDYGYTF. CDR3 DNA: TGTGCCAGCAGTAACAGGGGGCGGGACTATGGCTACACCTTC.